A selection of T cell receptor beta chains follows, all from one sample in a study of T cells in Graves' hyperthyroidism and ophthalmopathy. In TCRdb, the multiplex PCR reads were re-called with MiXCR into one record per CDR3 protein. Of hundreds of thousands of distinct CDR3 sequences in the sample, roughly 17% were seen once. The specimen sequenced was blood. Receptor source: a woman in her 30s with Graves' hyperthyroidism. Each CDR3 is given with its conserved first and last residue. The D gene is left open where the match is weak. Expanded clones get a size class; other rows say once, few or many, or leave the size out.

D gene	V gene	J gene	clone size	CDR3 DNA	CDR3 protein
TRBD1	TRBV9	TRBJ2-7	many	TGTGCCAGCAGCGCCGGGACAGGGATGGGCTACGAGCAGTACTTC	CASSAGTGMGYEQYF
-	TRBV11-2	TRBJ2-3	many	TGTGCCAGCAGCTCGTTCCGCCTTAGCACAGATACGCAGTATTTT	CASSSFRLSTDTQYF
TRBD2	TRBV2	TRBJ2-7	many	TGTGCCAGCAGTATCGGACTAGCGGGAATATACGAGCAGTACTTC	CASSIGLAGIYEQYF
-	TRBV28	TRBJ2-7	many	TGTGCCAGCAGATTGCGGCGGGATTCGTACGAGCAGTACTTC	CASRLRRDSYEQYF
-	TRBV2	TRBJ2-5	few	TGTGCCAGCAGCGCGACTACCCTACAAGAGACCCAGTACTTC	CASSATTLQETQYF
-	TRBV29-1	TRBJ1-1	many	TGCAGCGTTGCCCAGAGCGGGGCTGAAGCTTTCTTT	CSVAQSGAEAFF
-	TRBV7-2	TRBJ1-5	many	TGTGCCAGCAGCTTACATACGGGACGGCAGCCCCAGCATTTT	CASSLHTGRQPQHF
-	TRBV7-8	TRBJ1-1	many	TGTGCCAGCAGCTTAGACGGGGGAGGCACTGAAGCTTTCTTT	CASSLDGGGTEAFF
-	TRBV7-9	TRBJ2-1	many	TGTGCCAGCAGCTTAGGGGGCATTGAGCAGTTCTTC	CASSLGGIEQFF
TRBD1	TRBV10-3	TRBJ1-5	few	TGTGCCATCAGTGGAACAGGGGATCAGCCCCAGCATTTT	CAISGTGDQPQHF
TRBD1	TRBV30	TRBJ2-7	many	TGTGCCTGGTCGACAGGGGTCGAGCAGTACTTC	CAWSTGVEQYF
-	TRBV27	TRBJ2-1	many	TGTGCCAGCAGTTTATCCCCAGGCTCCTACAATGAGCAGTTCTTC	CASSLSPGSYNEQFF
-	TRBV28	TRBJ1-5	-	TGTGCCAGCAGTTTATGGGCAGGGAACTCCAATCAGCCCCAGCATTTT	CASSLWAGNSNQPQHF
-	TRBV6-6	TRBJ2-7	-	TGTGCCAGCAGTTACTACGGCGAGCAGTACTTC	CASSYYGEQYF
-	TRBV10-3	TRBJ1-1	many	TGTGCCATCAGTGAGTCGCAAAGCGCTGAAGCTTTCTTT	CAISESQSAEAFF
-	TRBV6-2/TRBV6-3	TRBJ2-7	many	TGTGCCAGCAGTTACGGGCTGACTATTGGCTACGAGCAGTACTTC	CASSYGLTIGYEQYF
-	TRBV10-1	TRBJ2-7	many	TGCGCCAGCAGTGACCCCCGGTTCAACTACGAGCAGTACTTC	CASSDPRFNYEQYF
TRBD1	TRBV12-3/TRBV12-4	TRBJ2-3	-	TGTGCCAGCAGGCCAGCTTGGACAGGGGGCACAGATACGCAGTATTTT	CASRPAWTGGTDTQYF
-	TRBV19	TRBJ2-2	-	TGTGCCAGTAGTACATCCGGGGCCAACACCGGGGAGCTGTTTTTT	CASSTSGANTGELFF
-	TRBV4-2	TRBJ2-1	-	TGTGCCAGCAGCCAAGGGGAAGATCTGAATGAGCAGTTCTTC	CASSQGEDLNEQFF
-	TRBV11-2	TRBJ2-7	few	TGTGCCAGCAGCTTCGGTTCCCACTACGAGCAGTACTTC	CASSFGSHYEQYF
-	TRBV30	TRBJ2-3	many	TGTGCCTGGAGTGGAAGCACAGATACGCAGTATTTT	CAWSGSTDTQYF
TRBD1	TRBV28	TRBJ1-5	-	TGTGCCAGCAGACCCGGGACAGGGGTGCATCAGCCCCAGCATTTT	CASRPGTGVHQPQHF
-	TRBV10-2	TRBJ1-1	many	TGCGCCAGCAGTGAGGGGACGGCCCTCGGCACTGAAGCTTTCTTT	CASSEGTALGTEAFF
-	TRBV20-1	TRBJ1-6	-	TGCAGTGCTAGCCTACAGGAGGGTTCCCTCCACTTT	CSASLQEGSLHF
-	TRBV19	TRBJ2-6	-	TGTGCCAGTAGTTACGGGGCTGGGGCCAACGTCCTGACTTTC	CASSYGAGANVLTF
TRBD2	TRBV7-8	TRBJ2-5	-	TGTGCCAGCAGCTTACCCATGGGACTAGCGGGGGGAGGTCAAGAGACCCAGTACTTC	CASSLPMGLAGGGQETQYF
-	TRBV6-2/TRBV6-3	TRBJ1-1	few	TGTGCCAGCAGTTACGCCTCCGTACTGAACACTGAAGCTTTCTTT	CASSYASVLNTEAFF
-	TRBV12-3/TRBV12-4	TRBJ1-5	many	TGTGCCAGCAGTTTCCACAGTGGAAATCAGCCCCAGCATTTT	CASSFHSGNQPQHF
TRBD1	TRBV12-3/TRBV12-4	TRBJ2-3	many	TGTGCCAGCAGCCCTTACAGGGGGCTGACAGATACGCAGTATTTT	CASSPYRGLTDTQYF